Listed below are T cell receptor beta chains from one sample, sequenced in a study of post-analysis software for immune sequencing data. MiXCR, applied by TCRdb to the PCR reads, yields one record per CDR3 protein. Here the sample spans roughly 540,000 distinct CDR3 sequences, roughly 34% being singletons. Material: blood. These receptors were collected from a girl aged 2-17 years with multiple sclerosis. Both conserved end residues are part of each CDR3. The D gene is left open where the match is weak. Only some rows state a clone size, as once, few, many or a class for expanded clones.

size: -; V: TRBV2; D: -; length: 12; J: TRBJ1-2; DNA: TGTGCCGGAGGGACGGAGAGATATGGCTACACCTTC; CDR3: CAGGTERYGYTF
size: -; V: TRBV7-2; D: -; length: 13; J: TRBJ1-1; DNA: TGTGCCAGCAGCCGCGAGGGAACCGCTGAAGCTTTCTTT; CDR3: CASSREGTAEAFF
size: few; V: TRBV7-2; D: TRBD1; length: 16; J: TRBJ2-3; DNA: TGTGCCAGCAGCTTTTACAGGGGGTATAGGCCAGATACGCAGTATTTT; CDR3: CASSFYRGYRPDTQYF
size: -; V: TRBV3-1; D: -; length: 12; J: TRBJ2-7; DNA: TGTGCCAGCGAGAGAGCTACCGGCGAGCAGTACTTC; CDR3: CASERATGEQYF
size: -; V: TRBV7-2; D: TRBD2; length: 17; J: TRBJ2-3; DNA: TGTGCCAGCAGCGGGACTAGCGGGGGCGGTGGCACAGATACGCAGTATTTT; CDR3: CASSGTSGGGGTDTQYF
size: -; V: TRBV29-1; D: -; length: 15; J: TRBJ1-2; DNA: TGCAGCGTTGAAGATCCAGGCCCCGCTAACTATGGCTACACCTTC; CDR3: CSVEDPGPANYGYTF
size: -; V: TRBV10-3; D: -; length: 11; J: TRBJ2-7; DNA: TGTGCCGTCACGGACCTAAACGAGCAGTACTTC; CDR3: CAVTDLNEQYF
size: once; V: TRBV11-2; D: TRBD1; length: 15; J: TRBJ2-7; DNA: TGTGCCAGCAGCCTCGAGGACAGGGCGGCCGGCGAGCAGTACTTC; CDR3: CASSLEDRAAGEQYF
size: few; V: TRBV6-2/TRBV6-3; D: -; length: 15; J: TRBJ2-1; DNA: TGTGCCAGCAGTAAAGGGACCGTCCTATACAATGAGCAGTTCTTC; CDR3: CASSKGTVLYNEQFF
size: -; V: TRBV2; D: TRBD1; length: 15; J: TRBJ2-3; DNA: TGTGCCAGCAGATTGGGACAGGGGGGCACAGATACGCAGTATTTT; CDR3: CASRLGQGGTDTQYF
size: many; V: TRBV12-3/TRBV12-4; D: TRBD1; length: 15; J: TRBJ2-5; DNA: TGTGCCAGCAGTCCACCGACAGGGGGCCAAGAGACCCAGTACTTC; CDR3: CASSPPTGGQETQYF
size: -; V: TRBV12-3/TRBV12-4; D: TRBD1; length: 13; J: TRBJ2-1; DNA: TGTGCCAGCAGCCTCGGACAGGGGCATGAGCAGTTCTTC; CDR3: CASSLGQGHEQFF
size: few; V: TRBV20-1; D: TRBD2; length: 17; J: TRBJ2-7; DNA: TGCAGTGCTAGAGAGCCTACTCCGGGACTATTCTCCTACGAGCAGTACTTC; CDR3: CSAREPTPGLFSYEQYF
size: few; V: TRBV13; D: -; length: 15; J: TRBJ2-3; DNA: TGTGCCAGCAGCACAGACCTGACAAGCACAGATACGCAGTATTTT; CDR3: CASSTDLTSTDTQYF
size: -; V: TRBV29-1; D: TRBD1; length: 13; J: TRBJ2-4; DNA: TGCAGCGTGGCACAGGGGGGTGGGAACATTCAGTACTTC; CDR3: CSVAQGGGNIQYF
size: -; V: TRBV29-1; D: -; length: 12; J: TRBJ2-1; DNA: TGCAGCGTTTGGACAGTAGGGAATGAGCAGTTCTTC; CDR3: CSVWTVGNEQFF
size: -; V: TRBV20-1; D: TRBD2; length: 15; J: TRBJ2-1; DNA: TGCAGTGCTCCTCCTCGGGGACTAGCGGGGGGCCGGCAGTTCTTC; CDR3: CSAPPRGLAGGRQFF
size: few; V: TRBV2; D: -; length: 14; J: TRBJ1-2; DNA: TGTGCCAGCAGTGAAGTTAGGTTTAACTATGGCTACACCTTC; CDR3: CASSEVRFNYGYTF
size: many; V: TRBV5-1; D: -; length: 14; J: TRBJ2-3; DNA: TGCGCCAGCAGCTTGGCCATCGTCACAGATACGCAGTATTTT; CDR3: CASSLAIVTDTQYF
size: few; V: TRBV20-1; D: -; length: 14; J: TRBJ2-1; DNA: TGCAGGGGGATCGGGCCGGGGGTTTACAATGAGCAGTTCTTC; CDR3: CRGIGPGVYNEQFF